This T cell receptor (beta chain) was profiled in a study of blood T cell repertoires in COVID-19. Repertoires were generated with immunoSEQ multiplex PCR, while TCRdb's copy carries only in-frame clones and drops some. The table has some 53,000 clones, roughly 84% seen once. CDR1 and CDR2 (germline): SGHNT, YYREEE (reference sequence). V was cut by 2 bases and J by 5 bases, with 8 bases left in between. CDR3 length: 13 amino acids. The source is a human donor with active COVID-19. The donor label of this sample is uncertain. The sample comprised peripheral blood. The rearrangement uses TRBV5-4 and TRBJ2-1; D may be TRBD2 (6 bases). The CDR3 here is CASSFVADNEQFF. In DNA, the CDR3 is TGTGCCAGCAGCTTTGTAGCGGACAATGAGCAGTTCTTC.